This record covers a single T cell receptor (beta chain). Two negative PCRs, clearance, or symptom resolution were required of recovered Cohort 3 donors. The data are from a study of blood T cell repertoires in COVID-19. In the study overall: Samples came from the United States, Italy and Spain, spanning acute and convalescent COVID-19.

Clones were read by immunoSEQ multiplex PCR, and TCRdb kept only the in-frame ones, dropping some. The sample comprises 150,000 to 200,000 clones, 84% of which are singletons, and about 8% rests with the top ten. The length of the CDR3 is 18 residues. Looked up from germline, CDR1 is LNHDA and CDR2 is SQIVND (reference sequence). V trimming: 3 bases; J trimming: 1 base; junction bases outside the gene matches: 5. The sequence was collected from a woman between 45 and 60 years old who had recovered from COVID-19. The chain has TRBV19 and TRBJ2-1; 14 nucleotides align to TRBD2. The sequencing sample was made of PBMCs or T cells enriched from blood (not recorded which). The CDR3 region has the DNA TGTGCCAGTAGTATGGGGACTAGCGGGAGAGGGTCCTACAATGAGCAGTTCTTC. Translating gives CASSMGTSGRGSYNEQFF.